The present T cell receptor (beta chain) was sequenced within a study of CD8+ T cells in alopecia areata. Sequencing used cDNA as its template, made by extracting RNA and reverse transcribing it. Produced via immunoSEQ multiplex PCR; TCRdb's table is partial and in-frame only. The repertoire holds approximately 180,000 clones, with over 50% as singletons. The CDR3 sequence is 14 residues long. Germline values: CDR1 SNHLY, CDR2 FYNNEI. The V and J ends lost 4 bases and 4 bases respectively, with 10 bases between them. The table lists this clone with a few counts. The material was CD4+ T cells sorted from blood, obtained at week 0. This chain links TRBV2 with TRBJ2-2, with no clear D. The TCR sequence derives from a human donor with alopecia areata. DNA of the CDR3: TGTGCCAGCAGTGCTTGGGCAGTCACCGGGGAGCTGTTTTTT. Protein product: CASSAWAVTGELFF.